This TCR beta chain was retrieved from a study of shared clonotypes between healthy human individuals. Study results and limitations: Represented diversity (both genetic and exposure-history) was limited by the small number of donors.

On this clone: What it recognizes is unknown.

CDR1 is LNHNV, CDR2 YYDKDF, per germline (reference sequence). Trimming removed 2 bases from V and 5 bases from J, with 9 bases in between. The CDR3 has 13 amino acids. Once extracted for a subset, genomic DNA was divided evenly among several immunoSEQ plates. The data were produced by immunoSEQ multiplex PCR, yet TCRdb's version contains in-frame clones alone and is incomplete. The top ten hold approximately 13% of the sample, which has 400,000 to 600,000 clones, around 79% seen once. J is TRBJ1-1 and V is TRBV15, with unresolved D. The clonotype comes from a woman aged 35 to 49 in good health. Some clones in this sample may be carry-over from other donors' samples. Sequenced material: PBMCs. CDR3 protein: CATSRRGRTEAFF. The CDR3 DNA reads TGTGCCACCAGCAGACGCGGGAGGACTGAAGCTTTCTTT.